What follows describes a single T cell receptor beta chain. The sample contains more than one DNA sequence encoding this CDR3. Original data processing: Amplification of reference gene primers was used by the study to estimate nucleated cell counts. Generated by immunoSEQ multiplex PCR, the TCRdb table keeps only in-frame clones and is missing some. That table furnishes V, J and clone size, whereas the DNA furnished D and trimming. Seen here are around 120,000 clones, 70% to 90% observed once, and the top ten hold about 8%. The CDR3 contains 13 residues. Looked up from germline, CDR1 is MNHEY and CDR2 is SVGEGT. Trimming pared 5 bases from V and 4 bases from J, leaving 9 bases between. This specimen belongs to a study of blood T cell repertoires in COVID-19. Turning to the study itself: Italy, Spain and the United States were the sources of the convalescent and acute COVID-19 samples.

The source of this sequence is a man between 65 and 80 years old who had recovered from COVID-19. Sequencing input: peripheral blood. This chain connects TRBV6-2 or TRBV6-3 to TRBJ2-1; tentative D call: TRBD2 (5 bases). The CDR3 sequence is CASSEGQYNEQFF. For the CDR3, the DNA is TGTGCCAGCAGTGAGGGCCAGTACAATGAGCAGTTCTTC.